One TCR beta chain is described in this entry. Method: immunoSEQ multiplex PCR; TCRdb's copy keeps in-frame clones and lacks some. Counted here are about 66,000 clones, 88% occurring once; the ten biggest clones make up around 5%. The source of the sample is a study of technical replicates of blood from a handful of donors. Per germline, CDR1 SGHTA and CDR2 FQGNSA. The CDR3 is 15 residues long. Deletions cut 5 bases from V and 0 bases from J, with 10 bases between. Source material: PBMCs. The source of this sequence is a human donor in good health. Some clones in this sample may be carry-over from other donors' samples. This rearrangement joins TRBV7-2 to TRBJ1-4; D not certain. CDR3 in DNA: TGTGCCAGCAGCACCGGGTCCACAACTAATGAAAAACTGTTTTTT. Translated: CASSTGSTTNEKLFF.